The next 2 T cell receptor beta chains were all read from a single sample in a study of T cells in Graves' hyperthyroidism and ophthalmopathy. Amplification of TCR beta CDR3 regions was performed using RNA transcripts as template. The TCR CDR3 was amplified in a first-round RT-PCR using the HTBI primer set. TCRdb redid the calling of the multiplex PCR reads with MiXCR, one entry per CDR3 protein. The sample lists some 580,000 distinct CDR3 sequences; about 16% were seen once. Sequencing used blood. These receptors were collected from a woman between 40 and 50 years old with Graves' ophthalmopathy.

The chain combines TRBV29-1 with TRBJ2-1; a possible D gene is TRBD1 (5 bases). The CDR3 contains 12 residues. Germline loops: CDR1 SQVTM, CDR2 ANQGSEA. The V end was cut by 5 bases, the J end by 3 bases, with 8 bases between. Here the CDR3 DNA reads TGCAGCGTTACTGACAGCTACAATGAGCAGTTCTTC. This translates into CSVTDSYNEQFF.

V usage is TRBV7-6 and J usage is TRBJ1-1, with 8 bases that match TRBD1. The CDR3 totals 16 residues. Trimming cost V 5 bases and J 1 base; bases outside gene matches: 9. In germline, CDR1 is SGHVS, CDR2 FNYEAQ. CDR3 region: CASSPRQDRENTEAFF. The CDR3 DNA reads TGTGCCAGCAGCCCCCGTCAGGACAGGGAGAACACTGAAGCTTTCTTT.